These 14 T cell receptor beta chains share one sample of origin, sequenced in a study of blood T cell repertoires in COVID-19. Measured with immunoSEQ multiplex PCR; TCRdb has only the in-frame clones, and not every one. The sample lists hundreds of thousands of clones, approximately 90% occurring once. Material for sequencing was PBMCs or T cells enriched from blood (not recorded which). These receptor sequences come from a man aged 30 to 39 who had recovered from COVID-19.

The chain couples TRBV9 to TRBJ1-6; a possible D gene is TRBD1 (6 bases). CDR1 and CDR2 (germline): SGDLS, YYNGEE. The CDR3 spans 16 residues. Trimming cost V 0 bases and J 5 bases, with 12 bases left between them. The CDR3 spells CASSVETGPNNSPLHF. CDR3 coding DNA: TGTGCCAGCAGCGTAGAAACAGGGCCAAATAATTCACCCCTCCACTTT.

The chain is built from TRBV6-6 and TRBJ2-4; 10 nucleotides match TRBD1. The CDR3 is 15 amino acids. CDR1 MNHNY and CDR2 SVGAGI come from the germline V gene (reference sequence). Trimming at V came to 8 bases and at J to 4 bases, leaving 8 bases not matched to a gene. CDR3 sequence: CASSDRTGGKNIQYF. The CDR3 bases are TGTGCCAGCTCCGACCGGACAGGGGGGAAAAACATTCAGTACTTC.

This rearrangement joins TRBV20-1 to TRBJ2-7; tentatively, D is TRBD2 (6 bases). The CDR3 loop spans 13 amino acids. Trimming pared 3 bases from V and 2 bases from J, leaving 11 bases between. Germline loops: CDR1 DFQATT, CDR2 SNEGSKA (reference sequence). The DNA for the CDR3 is TGCAGTGCTAGTCTCGCGGGGCCCTACGAGCAGTACTTC. It translates to CSASLAGPYEQYF.

This clone was seen once. The V gene is TRBV11-2, the J gene TRBJ2-5, with 9 bases lining up with TRBD1. The CDR3 length is 14 residues. V shed 4 bases and J 5 bases; nucleotides not matched to a gene: 5. Germline-derived CDR1 and CDR2 are SGHAT and FQNNGV. The CDR3 coding sequence is TGTGCCAGCAGCTCACAGGGGGCTGGGGAGACCCAGTACTTC. Protein: CASSSQGAGETQYF. Full variable domain (remainder filled in from reference TRBV11-2 and TRBJ2-5): EAGVAQSPRYKIIEKRQSVAFWCNPISGHATLYWYQQILGQGPKLLIQFQNNGVVDDSQLPKDRFSAERLKGVDSTLKIQPAKLEDSAVYLCASSSQGAGETQYFGPGTRLLVL.

The V call is TRBV19, the J call TRBJ1-6; weak D call: TRBD1 (6 bases). The CDR3 spans 19 residues. CDR1 and CDR2 (germline): LNHDA, SQIVND (reference sequence). V lost 2 bases to trimming and J lost 6 bases, with 23 bases between them. In nucleotides, the CDR3 is TGTGCCAGTAGTATATCGTCGAGAGCAGGGGACTACTTTAATTCACCCCTCCACTTT. This sequence encodes CASSISSRAGDYFNSPLHF. Complete variable domain (other parts from reference TRBV19 and TRBJ1-6): DGGITQSPKYLFRKEGQNVTLSCEQNLNHDAMYWYRQDPGQGLRLIYYSQIVNDFQKGDIAEGYSVSREKKESFPLTVTSAQKNPTAFYLCASSISSRAGDYFNSPLHFGNGTRLTVT.

V gene TRBV6-5 combines with J gene TRBJ2-2, with no clear D. The V and J ends lost 6 bases and 2 bases respectively, with 4 bases between them. Germline loops: CDR1 MNHEY, CDR2 SVGAGI. The CDR3 is 12 amino acids. For the CDR3, the DNA is TGTGCCAGCAGATATAACACCGGGGAGCTGTTTTTT. Translating gives CASRYNTGELFF.

The chain links TRBV28 to TRBJ1-5, with a tentative D call TRBD1 (5 bases). CDR1 MDHEN and CDR2 SYDVKM come from the germline V gene. The CDR3 covers 14 residues. The V gene lost 6 bases and the J gene lost 6 bases, with 15 bases spanning the gap. The CDR3 DNA reads as TGTGCCAGCAGCCTCGGAGGGGCGCGTCAGCCCCAGCATTTT. Amino acids: CASSLGGARQPQHF. The variable domain in full, with the rest retrieved from reference TRBV28 and TRBJ1-5, is DVKVTQSSRYLVKRTGEKVFLECVQDMDHENMFWYRQDPGLGLRLIYFSYDVKMKEKGDIPEGYSVSREKKERFSLILESASTNQTSMYLCASSLGGARQPQHFGDGTRLSIL.

J is TRBJ1-2 and V is TRBV4-3; D remains ambiguous. Germline V gene sequence: CDR1 LGHNA, CDR2 YSLEER. The V end lost 0 bases, the J end lost 7 bases, and 12 bases lay between the germline ends. The CDR3 runs 14 residues. In nucleotides, the CDR3 is TGCGCCAGCAGCCAAGAACTCGGGGATACTGGCTACACCTTC. It translates to CASSQELGDTGYTF.

This sequence joins TRBV11-3 and TRBJ2-7; TRBD2 matches at 11 bases. V shed 5 bases, J shed 3 bases, and the junction held 6 bases outside the gene matches. CDR1 and CDR2 (germline): SGHNT, YENEEA. The CDR3 has 15 residues. The CDR3 spells CASSMQLAGVYEQYF. In DNA, the CDR3 is TGTGCCAGCAGCATGCAACTAGCGGGAGTCTACGAGCAGTACTTC.

The chain is built from TRBV19 and TRBJ1-6, with D unresolved. The CDR3 totals 15 residues. With 3 bases removed from V and 7 bases from J, the gap between germline ends came to 13 bases. The V gene's germline CDR1 is LNHDA and CDR2 SQIVND (reference sequence). CDR3 nucleotide sequence: TGTGCCAGTAGTATCCGGGGAGCCCAAAATTCACCCCTCCACTTT. This encodes CASSIRGAQNSPLHF.

The chain recombines TRBV27 with TRBJ2-7; TRBD1 matches 9 bases. There are 13 residues in the CDR3. Germline CDR1 MNHEY, CDR2 SMNVEV (reference sequence). V shed 6 bases and J 6 bases; nucleotides not matched to a gene: 6. CDR3 sequence reads: CASRLGQGVEQYF. The CDR3 DNA sequence: TGTGCCAGCAGACTGGGACAGGGAGTCGAGCAGTACTTC.

V is TRBV11-3 and J is TRBJ2-7; weak D call: TRBD1 (6 bases). CDR1 and CDR2 from the germline V gene are SGHNT and YENEEA. Trimming pared 4 bases from V and 6 bases from J, leaving 16 bases between. This CDR3 spans 14 amino acids. This chain's CDR3 is CASSSGTYLGEQYF. The CDR3 coding sequence is TGTGCCAGCAGCTCCGGGACATATCTCGGCGAGCAGTACTTC. Drawing the rest from reference TRBV11-3 and TRBJ2-7, the complete variable domain is EAGVVQSPRYKIIEKKQPVAFWCNPISGHNTLYWYLQNLGQGPELLIRYENEEAVDDSQLPKDRFSAERLKGVDSTLKIQPAELGDSAVYLCASSSGTYLGEQYFGPGTRLTVT.

V and J are TRBV18 and TRBJ2-5; 8 nucleotides match TRBD1. V lost 3 bases, J lost 1 base, and 7 bases stayed unmatched. CDR3 length: 16 residues. CDR1 and CDR2 from the germline V gene are KGHSH and LQKENI. CDR3 nucleotide sequence: TGTGCCAGCTCACCCCGGACAGGGTTCACCCAAGAGACCCAGTACTTC. Translating gives CASSPRTGFTQETQYF.

This clone was detected only a few times. The CDR3: CASSEFGGSPDTQYF. CDR3 DNA: TGTGCCAGCAGTGAATTCGGGGGGAGTCCAGATACGCAGTATTTT. This chain connects TRBV6-1 to TRBJ2-3, with TRBD2 matching 7 bases. The germline V gene encodes CDR1 MNHNS and CDR2 SASEGT. This CDR3 has 15 residues. V lost 2 bases and J lost 4; bases outside the gene matches: 6.